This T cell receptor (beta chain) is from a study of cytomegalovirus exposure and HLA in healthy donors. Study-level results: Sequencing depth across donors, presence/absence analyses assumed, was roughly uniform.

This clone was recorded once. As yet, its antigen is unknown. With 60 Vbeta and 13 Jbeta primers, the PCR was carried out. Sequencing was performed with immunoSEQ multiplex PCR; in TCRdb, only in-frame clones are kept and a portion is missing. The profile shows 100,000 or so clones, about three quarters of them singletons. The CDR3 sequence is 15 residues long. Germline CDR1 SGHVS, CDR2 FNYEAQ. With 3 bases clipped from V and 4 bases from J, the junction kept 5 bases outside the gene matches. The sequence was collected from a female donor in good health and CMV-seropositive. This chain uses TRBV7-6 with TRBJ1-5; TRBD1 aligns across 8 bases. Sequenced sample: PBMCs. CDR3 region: CASSLGTGLNQPQHF. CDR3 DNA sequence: TGTGCCAGCAGCTTGGGGACAGGCTTAAATCAGCCCCAGCATTTT.